This T cell receptor beta chain was recovered during a study of T cell responses to AZD1222 COVID-19 vaccine. Whole-study findings and limits: Clonal diversity was possibly underestimated; the donors were predominantly white British and more often female. The CD4 TCRs associated with vaccination extended across spike and predominated at 160-218 and 743-854. Baseline testing showed seropositivity in only five or six AZD1222 recipients.

The table lists this clone with a count of one. Its antigen is currently unknown. Investigators merged groups given second doses at roughly 4 or roughly 12 weeks. Sequenced by immunoSEQ multiplex PCR; TCRdb stores in-frame clones only, minus some. The data show roughly 99,000 clones, roughly 90% seen once. V was trimmed by 4 bases and J by 5 bases, leaving 15 bases between them. The CDR3 length is 16 residues. Germline values: CDR1 WSHSY, CDR2 SAAADI. This TCR was recovered from an adult who received the AZD1222 COVID-19 vaccine. Specimen: peripheral blood, collected 28 days after the second AZD1222 dose. V usage is TRBV10-2 and J usage is TRBJ1-6; tentatively, D is TRBD1 (6 bases). The DNA for the CDR3 is TGCGCCAGCAGTGGTGCCAGGGGATATAATAATTCACCCCTCCACTTT. Its protein is CASSGARGYNNSPLHF.